One and the same sample provided the 22 T cell receptor beta chains below, sequenced in a study of vaccination and CD4 T cells after COVID-19. Using its own MiXCR run on the PCR reads, TCRdb lists one record per CDR3 protein. The table shows about 18,000 distinct CDR3 sequences, with less than 70% occurring only once. The sample was CD4+ T cells from blood, taken after SARS-CoV-2 vaccination. These receptors originate from a human donor who had recovered from COVID-19.

The V call is TRBV27, the J call TRBJ2-1; possible D gene TRBD1, 6 bases. The V gene lost 7 bases and the J gene lost 5 bases, with 18 bases spanning the gap. Germline assignment: CDR1 MNHEY and CDR2 SMNVEV (reference sequence). This CDR3 is 15 amino acids long. The CDR3 region has the DNA TGTGCCAGCAATTCTCCAGGGGCGAGTAACAATGAGCAGTTCTTC. It encodes CASNSPGASNNEQFF.

This chain joins TRBV19 and TRBJ2-1; tentatively, D is TRBD1 or TRBD2 (5 bases each). The germline V gene encodes CDR1 LNHDA and CDR2 SQIVND (reference sequence). The CDR3 runs to 16 residues. Deletions cut 2 bases from V and 5 bases from J, with 16 bases between. The DNA of the CDR3 is TGTGCCAGTAGTATATCGTGGGGGAGACGGGACAATGAGCAGTTCTTC. Encoded protein: CASSISWGRRDNEQFF.

The rearrangement links TRBV20-1 to TRBJ2-5, with 11 bases aligning to TRBD2. The CDR3 has 16 residues. The ends lost 0 bases at V and 3 bases at J; junction bases unmatched: 6. Germline CDR1 reads DFQATT; CDR2 reads SNEGSKA (reference sequence). DNA for the CDR3: TGCAGTGCTAGAGATTCTAGCGGGAGGTCAGAAGAGACCCAGTACTTC. Residues: CSARDSSGRSEETQYF.

J is TRBJ2-3 and V is TRBV10-1; TRBD2 agrees at 8 bases. The CDR3 contains 19 residues. V shed 3 bases, J shed 4 bases, and the junction held 18 bases outside the gene matches. Germline assignment: CDR1 WNHNN and CDR2 SYGVQD (reference sequence). CDR3 DNA: TGCGCCAGCAGTGATGGGCGCAGATGGCGGGAGGTACGGGCAGATACGCAGTATTTT. It is translated as CASSDGRRWREVRADTQYF.

V usage is TRBV19 and J usage is TRBJ1-5; no firm D call. This CDR3 comprises 13 residues. Germline V CDR1 and CDR2: LNHDA, SQIVND (reference sequence). V was trimmed by 2 bases and J by 7 bases, leaving 9 bases between them. This CDR3 is CASSIQGLQPQHF. CDR3 in DNA: TGTGCCAGTAGTATACAAGGACTCCAGCCCCAGCATTTT.

This chain connects TRBV11-2 to TRBJ1-2, with 7 bases lining up with TRBD1. Germline V lookup: CDR1 SGHAT, CDR2 FQNNGV. The CDR3 consists of 15 residues. After removal of 5 bases from V and 7 bases from J, the junction contained 13 bases not matched to a gene. The CDR3 DNA follows: TGTGCCAGCAGCCCCCAGGGGGGGCTACCGGGTGGCTACACCTTC. This codes for CASSPQGGLPGGYTF.

V and J are TRBV6-1 and TRBJ1-1, with D unclear. Germline-derived CDR1 and CDR2 are MNHNS and SASEGT. The CDR3 is made up of 11 amino acids. Trimming shortened V by 10 bases and J by 1 base, and 7 bases separated the two germline ends. The CDR3 DNA sequence: TGTGCCACCCGGAGGAACACTGAAGCTTTCTTT. This codes for CATRRNTEAFF.

V and J are TRBV6-1 and TRBJ2-3; 8 bases map to TRBD2. J lost 0 bases, V lost 10 bases, and 3 bases had no gene match. Germline CDR1 MNHNS, CDR2 SASEGT. The CDR3 runs to 13 residues. CDR3 coding DNA: TGTGCCACCCGGGGGGGAAGCACAGATACGCAGTATTTT. Its protein is CATRGGSTDTQYF.

The rearrangement links TRBV6-1 to TRBJ2-7; 8 bases are shared with TRBD2. There are 13 residues in the CDR3. With 7 bases clipped from V and 5 bases from J, the junction kept 7 bases outside the gene matches. Germline V gene lookup returns CDR1 MNHNS and CDR2 SASEGT. The CDR3: CASKKAGEDEQYF. DNA of the CDR3: TGTGCCAGCAAGAAAGCGGGAGAGGACGAGCAGTACTTC.

This chain links TRBV20-1 with TRBJ1-5; D possibly corresponds to TRBD1 (5 bases). Germline assignment: CDR1 DFQATT and CDR2 SNEGSKA (reference sequence). V shed 2 bases and J shed 3 bases, with 11 bases lying between them. The length of the CDR3 is 14 residues. The CDR3 here is CSARSFRDNQPQHF. The CDR3 DNA reads as TGCAGTGCTAGATCGTTCAGGGACAATCAGCCCCAGCATTTT.

The chain is built from TRBV6-2 or TRBV6-3 and TRBJ2-7; 10 bases align to TRBD2. The ends lost 5 bases at V and 1 base at J; junction bases unmatched: 14. Germline-derived CDR1 and CDR2 are MNHEY and SVGEGT. The CDR3 covers 18 residues. The CDR3: CASSPRVTLAGVSYEQYF. CDR3 sequence (DNA): TGTGCCAGCAGTCCCAGAGTTACCCTAGCGGGAGTTTCCTACGAGCAGTACTTC.

In its sample, this clonotype was seen a few times. The chain links TRBV7-3 to TRBJ2-2; tentative D call: TRBD2 (6 bases). Per the germline V gene, CDR1 is SGHTA and CDR2 is FQGTGA. V was clipped by 7 bases and J by 2 bases, with 11 bases between them. The CDR3 totals 14 residues. Here the CDR3 reads CASKPTSNTGELFF. Here the CDR3 DNA reads TGTGCCAGCAAACCGACTAGTAACACCGGGGAGCTGTTTTTT.

V gene TRBV11-2 combines with J gene TRBJ2-1, with 10 bases that match TRBD2. J gave up 0 bases and V 4 bases, and 15 bases lay outside the gene matches. This CDR3 contains 20 residues. Germline V CDR1 and CDR2: SGHAT, FQNNGV. The CDR3 protein is CASSSRLAGGWESSYNEQFF. The CDR3 region has the DNA TGTGCCAGCAGCTCCCGACTAGCGGGCGGATGGGAAAGCTCCTACAATGAGCAGTTCTTC.

CDR3 loop: CASSEGLAGVYEQYF. The CDR3 bases are TGTGCCAGCAGTGAAGGACTAGCGGGAGTTTACGAGCAGTACTTC. The genes are TRBV6-1 and TRBJ2-7, with 12 bases matching TRBD2. The CDR3 extends over 15 amino acids. V dropped 1 base and J dropped 4; count of bases not matched to a gene: 2. Germline CDR1 and CDR2: MNHNS and SASEGT.

This clonotype was found a few times. J is TRBJ1-2 and V is TRBV7-9; 10 positions match TRBD1. CDR1 and CDR2 (germline): SEHNR, FQNEAQ (reference sequence). The trim removed 5 bases at V and 4 bases at J, leaving 13 bases unmatched. CDR3 length: 17 amino acids. This chain's CDR3 is CASSRKHRTGGSYGYTF. The CDR3 coding sequence is TGTGCCAGCAGCCGTAAACACCGGACAGGGGGGAGCTATGGCTACACCTTC.

The chain employs TRBV29-1 and TRBJ2-1, with 11 bases fitting TRBD2. The CDR3 contains 16 residues. Germline CDR1 reads SQVTM; CDR2 reads ANQGSEA. With 7 bases clipped from V and 5 bases from J, the junction kept 13 bases outside the gene matches. CDR3 protein: CSAQKASGRIHNEQFF. The CDR3 nucleotides are TGCAGCGCCCAGAAGGCTAGCGGGAGGATCCACAATGAGCAGTTCTTC.

The chain uses TRBV29-1 and TRBJ2-7, with 8 bases aligning to TRBD2. The trim removed 4 bases at V and 4 bases at J, leaving 15 bases unmatched. Germline V gives CDR1 SQVTM, CDR2 ANQGSEA. The CDR3 length is 16 residues. Written as DNA, the CDR3 is TGCAGCGTTGGAGGTCTCAGGAGCGGGAGCCAGTACGAGCAGTACTTC. Translating gives CSVGGLRSGSQYEQYF.

The CDR3 sequence is CSARGGGAVFQPQHF. The CDR3 DNA follows: TGCAGTGCTAGAGGTGGGGGGGCCGTGTTTCAGCCCCAGCATTTT. This chain connects TRBV20-1 to TRBJ1-5, with a weak D call TRBD1 (6 bases). The germline V and J ends were trimmed by 1 base and 6 bases, with 16 bases remaining between them. Looked up from germline, CDR1 is DFQATT and CDR2 is SNEGSKA (reference sequence). The CDR3 loop spans 15 amino acids.

The genes are TRBV7-2 and TRBJ2-1; TRBD1 agrees at 7 bases. There are 15 residues in the CDR3. V lost 1 base to trimming and J lost 6 bases; unmatched junction nucleotides: 6. The germline V gene has CDR1 SGHTA and CDR2 FQGNSA. The CDR3 DNA reads as TGTGCCAGCAGCTTAGGTCTTGCAGGGGGCAATGAGCAGTTCTTC. Translation: CASSLGLAGGNEQFF. The whole variable domain, remainder taken from reference TRBV7-2 and TRBJ2-1, is GAGVSQSPSNKVTEKGKDVELRCDPISGHTALYWYRQSLGQGLEFLIYFQGNSAPDKSGLPSDRFSAERTGGSVSTLTIQRTQQEDSAVYLCASSLGLAGGNEQFFGPGTRLTVL.

The J gene is TRBJ2-5, the V gene TRBV7-9; the D gene is possibly TRBD2 (5 bases). The CDR3 consists of 13 residues. Deletions cut 6 bases from V and 1 base from J, with 9 bases between. Germline V gene sequence: CDR1 SEHNR, CDR2 FQNEAQ (reference sequence). As DNA, the CDR3 is TGTGCCAGCAGTCCGGACTTCCAAGAGACCCAGTACTTC. This gives the protein CASSPDFQETQYF.

The chain recombines TRBV6-5 with TRBJ2-7, with a possible D match to TRBD1 (5 bases). The CDR3 contains 15 residues. The germline V gene has CDR1 MNHEY and CDR2 SVGAGI. Trimming shortened V by 1 base and J by 6 bases, and 16 bases separated the two germline ends. The CDR3 bases are TGTGCCAGCAGTTACTGGCAGGGTATGGGGTCCGAGCAGTACTTC. Encoded protein: CASSYWQGMGSEQYF.

The rearrangement links TRBV5-8 to TRBJ1-2, with D unclear. The CDR3 sequence is 15 residues long. The germline CDR1 and CDR2 sequences are SGHTS and YDEGEE. V was pared by 3 bases and J by 7 bases, with 19 bases between. CDR3 region: CASSSVRALGGGYTF. As DNA, the CDR3 is TGTGCCAGCAGCTCCGTACGTGCCCTAGGTGGTGGCTACACCTTC.